These 28 T cell receptor beta chains were all obtained from the same sample, sequenced in a study of blood T cell repertoires in COVID-19. Profiling relied on immunoSEQ multiplex PCR, and the TCRdb table lists in-frame clones only, not all of them. The repertoire holds more than 100,000 clones, with about 89% as singletons. The specimen sequenced was peripheral blood. Every receptor here comes from a man aged 50 to 60 with active or convalescent COVID-19.

This chain joins TRBV9 and TRBJ2-7, with TRBD1 as a possible D gene (6 bases). CDR1 and CDR2 (germline): SGDLS, YYNGEE. The CDR3 contains 14 residues. V shed 4 bases and J shed 4 bases, with 15 bases lying between them. CDR3 nucleotide sequence: TGTGCCAGCAGCAATCCGGGACACCCTTACGAGCAGTACTTC. Protein: CASSNPGHPYEQYF.

The CDR3 is CASSGGQGRVAFF. For the CDR3, the DNA is TGTGCCAGCAGCGGTGGACAGGGGAGGGTGGCTTTCTTT. The rearrangement links TRBV7-2 to TRBJ1-1, with 9 bases lining up with TRBD1. After removal of 5 bases from V and 11 bases from J, the junction contained 9 bases not matched to a gene. The CDR3 has 13 amino acids. Germline V gene lookup returns CDR1 SGHTA and CDR2 FQGNSA.

This chain joins TRBV30 and TRBJ2-7, with TRBD1 identical over 7 bases. V lost 4 bases and J lost 4; bases outside the gene matches: 16. The CDR3 contains 16 residues. Per the germline V gene, CDR1 is GTSNPN and CDR2 is SVGIG (reference sequence). The CDR3 DNA is TGTGCCTGGACCCCATCTTCGGGACAGAACCTTTACGAGCAGTACTTC. Translated, it gives CAWTPSSGQNLYEQYF.

This chain uses TRBV19 with TRBJ2-1, with D possibly being TRBD2 (6 bases). This CDR3 has 14 amino acids. V lost 3 bases, J lost 7 bases, and 13 bases lay in between. Germline assignment: CDR1 LNHDA and CDR2 SQIVND (reference sequence). As DNA, the CDR3 is TGTGCCAGTAGTATTTGGGGCGGGAAAAATGAGCAGTTCTTC. Translated: CASSIWGGKNEQFF.

This clone was picked up one time. CDR3 DNA: TGTGCCAGCAGTTTGGCCAGGGGGCGCAGCACAGATACGCAGTATTTT. It translates to CASSLARGRSTDTQYF. The chain combines TRBV27 with TRBJ2-3, with TRBD1 identical over 8 bases. The CDR3 sequence is 16 residues long. V lost 3 bases, J lost 0 bases, and 5 bases stayed unmatched. The germline V gene encodes CDR1 MNHEY and CDR2 SMNVEV (reference sequence).

The chain employs TRBV19 and TRBJ1-1, with unresolved D. Trimming pared 5 bases from V and 0 bases from J, leaving 13 bases between. Germline loops: CDR1 LNHDA, CDR2 SQIVND (reference sequence). This CDR3 has 15 amino acids. CDR3 in amino acids: CASSSGIQMNTEAFF. The CDR3 DNA reads TGTGCCAGTAGTTCAGGCATACAGATGAACACTGAAGCTTTCTTT.

The rearrangement joins TRBV7-2 to TRBJ2-5; 11 nucleotides line up with TRBD2. CDR1 SGHTA and CDR2 FQGNSA come from the germline V gene. V lost 8 bases, J lost 5 bases, and 16 bases stayed unmatched. CDR3 length: 17 amino acids. DNA for the CDR3: TGTGCCAGCTCCAAAGGGGTTACTAGCGGGAGCTGGGAGACCCAGTACTTC. Translation gives CASSKGVTSGSWETQYF. Combining the CDR3 with reference TRBV7-2 and TRBJ2-5 gives the whole variable domain GAGVSQSPSNKVTEKGKDVELRCDPISGHTALYWYRQSLGQGLEFLIYFQGNSAPDKSGLPSDRFSAERTGGSVSTLTIQRTQQEDSAVYLCASSKGVTSGSWETQYFGPGTRLLVL.

The chain links TRBV28 to TRBJ1-5; D call uncertain. The germline V gene encodes CDR1 MDHEN and CDR2 SYDVKM. The V end was cut by 6 bases, the J end by 6 bases, with 12 bases between. There are 13 residues in the CDR3. This CDR3 reads CASRTPEGQPQHF. The CDR3 region has the DNA TGTGCCAGCAGAACCCCCGAGGGTCAGCCCCAGCATTTT.

The J gene is TRBJ2-5, the V gene TRBV6-4, with 11 positions matching TRBD2. The length of the CDR3 is 15 residues. The ends lost 3 bases at V and 5 bases at J; junction bases unmatched: 5. The V gene's germline CDR1 is MRHNA and CDR2 SNTAGT. The CDR3 DNA reads as TGTGCCAGCAGTGATACTAGCGGGGGCCGGGAGACCCAGTACTTC. Protein sequence: CASSDTSGGRETQYF.

The rearrangement joins TRBV11-3 to TRBJ2-3, with 10 bases identical to TRBD2. The CDR3 runs 16 residues. V was clipped by 4 bases and J by 5 bases; unmatched bases: 9. CDR1 SGHNT and CDR2 YENEEA come from the germline V gene. The CDR3 sequence: CASSSRASGGGDTQYF. The CDR3 region has the DNA TGTGCCAGCAGCTCTCGTGCTAGCGGGGGTGGAGATACGCAGTATTTT.

This clone was detected only once. The chain has TRBV9 and TRBJ2-3; no firm D call. The germline V and J ends were trimmed by 3 bases and 0 bases, with 11 bases remaining between them. Germline lookup yields CDR1 SGDLS and CDR2 YYNGEE. This CDR3 has 15 amino acids. The CDR3: CASSAGLVSTDTQYF. DNA for the CDR3: TGTGCCAGCAGCGCCGGGTTAGTTAGCACAGATACGCAGTATTTT.

J is TRBJ2-7 and V is TRBV15; maybe TRBD2 (7 bases). The CDR3 is made up of 16 amino acids. V gave up 0 bases and J gave up 1 base, with 13 bases separating them. CDR1 and CDR2 from the germline V gene are LNHNV and YYDKDF (reference sequence). The CDR3 sequence: CATSRDVGGRSYEQYF. As DNA, the CDR3 is TGTGCCACCAGCAGAGATGTCGGGGGGCGATCCTACGAGCAGTACTTC.

The chain uses TRBV7-2 and TRBJ2-2, with 9 bases fitting TRBD2. The CDR3 loop spans 19 amino acids. The trim removed 5 bases at V and 3 bases at J, leaving 16 bases unmatched. CDR1 SGHTA and CDR2 FQGNSA come from the germline V gene. The CDR3 bases are TGTGCCAGCAGCCCCCCACGTACTTGCGGGGGGGCCGACACCGGGGAGCTGTTTTTT. It translates to CASSPPRTCGGADTGELFF.

This chain connects TRBV24-1 to TRBJ2-3, with D unresolved. Per the germline V gene, CDR1 is KGHDR and CDR2 is SFDVKD. V lost 0 bases and J lost 3, with 6 bases in between. CDR3 length: 14 residues. CDR3 residues: CATSDLRETDTQYF. The DNA of the CDR3 is TGTGCCACCAGTGATTTGAGAGAGACAGATACGCAGTATTTT.

The rearrangement uses TRBV29-1 and TRBJ1-2, with 8 positions matching TRBD1. Germline V lookup: CDR1 SQVTM, CDR2 ANQGSEA. J lost 3 bases, V lost 3 bases, and 3 bases had no gene match. The CDR3 is 13 amino acids. The CDR3 coding sequence is TGCAGCGTTGAGGAGGACAGGGACTATGGCTACACCTTC. Its translation is CSVEEDRDYGYTF.

The gene calls are TRBV5-1 and TRBJ2-7, with TRBD1 matching 7 bases. This CDR3 has 17 amino acids. The trim removed 4 bases at V and 2 bases at J, leaving 15 bases unmatched. Germline CDR1 SGHRS, CDR2 YFSETQ. The CDR3 bases are TGCGCCAGCAGCCAGCCCACGAGGGGGACAGCCCCCTACGAGCAGTACTTC. Its protein product is CASSQPTRGTAPYEQYF.

This clone has just a few counts. V gene TRBV19 combines with J gene TRBJ2-1, with 10 bases that match TRBD1. V trimming: 7 bases; J trimming: 8 bases; junction bases outside the gene matches: 14. The CDR3 extends over 16 amino acids. Per the germline V gene, CDR1 is LNHDA and CDR2 is SQIVND (reference sequence). The CDR3, as DNA: TGTGCCAGTAATCCCAGGCGGACAGGGGGGTCAGATGAGCAGTTCTTC. Translation: CASNPRRTGGSDEQFF.

J is TRBJ2-7 and V is TRBV7-2; D may be TRBD2 (7 bases). The CDR3 loop spans 15 amino acids. V gave up 6 bases and J gave up 0 bases, with 15 bases separating them. Germline lookup yields CDR1 SGHTA and CDR2 FQGNSA. CDR3 DNA sequence: TGTGCCAGCAGTCCCGGGGGGCTTCTCTCCTACGAGCAGTACTTC. Amino acid sequence: CASSPGGLLSYEQYF.

The chain combines TRBV12-5 with TRBJ1-3; D is possibly TRBD1 (5 bases). The CDR3 is made up of 20 amino acids. In germline, CDR1 is LGHNT, CDR2 FRNRAP. V was pared by 3 bases and J by 0 bases, with 24 bases between. The CDR3 is CASGFRNRLCIGASGNTIYF. CDR3 DNA: TGTGCTAGTGGTTTCCGCAATCGCCTGTGTATAGGGGCCTCTGGAAACACCATATATTTT. Filled out from reference TRBV12-5 and TRBJ1-3, the complete variable domain reads DARVTQTPRHKVTEMGQEVTMRCQPILGHNTVFWYRQTMMQGLELLAYFRNRAPLDDSGMPKDRFSAEMPDATLATLKIQPSEPRDSAVYFCASGFRNRLCIGASGNTIYFGEGSWLTVV.

The chain carries TRBV11-2 and TRBJ2-1; 14 nucleotides line up with TRBD2. The germline V gene has CDR1 SGHAT and CDR2 FQNNGV. After removal of 0 bases from V and 8 bases from J, the junction contained 6 bases not matched to a gene. CDR3 length: 17 residues. As DNA, the CDR3 is TGTGCCAGCAGCTTAGAAATCGGGACTAGCGGGAGCTATGAGCAGTTCTTC. It encodes CASSLEIGTSGSYEQFF. The whole variable domain, filled in from reference TRBV11-2 and TRBJ2-1, reads EAGVAQSPRYKIIEKRQSVAFWCNPISGHATLYWYQQILGQGPKLLIQFQNNGVVDDSQLPKDRFSAERLKGVDSTLKIQPAKLEDSAVYLCASSLEIGTSGSYEQFFGPGTRLTVL.

This chain links TRBV7-9 with TRBJ2-5; 10 nucleotides align to TRBD2. V was pared by 5 bases and J by 7 bases, with 13 bases of the junction left unmatched. This CDR3 is built from 16 residues. Germline V gene data show CDR1 as SEHNR and CDR2 as FQNEAQ (reference sequence). The CDR3 DNA follows: TGTGCCAGCAGCACACAGCGGGGGGGCCTTAAATTGACCCAGTACTTC. Its protein is CASSTQRGGLKLTQYF.

The V and J genes are TRBV10-1 and TRBJ1-3; no reliable D call. The CDR3 is 12 amino acids. V was shortened by 5 bases and J by 4 bases, with 6 bases between the two germline ends. The V gene's germline CDR1 is WNHNN and CDR2 SYGVQD (reference sequence). CDR3 loop: CASSRGGNTIYF. As DNA, the CDR3 is TGCGCCAGCAGTCGAGGGGGAAACACCATATATTTT.

The rearrangement uses TRBV15 and TRBJ1-1; D is unresolved. Trimming shortened V by 10 bases and J by 4 bases, and 16 bases separated the two germline ends. Germline V gives CDR1 LNHNV, CDR2 YYDKDF (reference sequence). The CDR3 is 13 residues long. CDR3 amino acids: CAKMGLPFTEAFF. Here the CDR3 DNA reads TGTGCCAAAATGGGCCTTCCATTCACTGAAGCTTTCTTT.

The CDR3, as DNA: TGTGCCAGCAGTGAAGTTGGTCCTAGCGGGAGAGAGACCCAGTACTTC. Encoded protein: CASSEVGPSGRETQYF. The V call is TRBV2, the J call TRBJ2-5; 10 nucleotides agree with TRBD2. Germline V lookup: CDR1 SNHLY, CDR2 FYNNEI. With V trimmed by 1 base and J by 4 bases, 6 bases remained unmatched. The CDR3 contains 16 residues.

Details on this clone: Additional DNA sequences in this sample encode the identical CDR3. V and J are TRBV7-2 and TRBJ2-3, with TRBD1 identical over 9 bases. The germline CDR1 and CDR2 sequences are SGHTA and FQGNSA. This CDR3 has 15 residues. Trimming took 4 bases from V and 2 from J; bases not matched to a gene: 4. As DNA, the CDR3 is TGTGCCAGCAGCTCACAGGGGGCGTACACAGATACGCAGTATTTT. Amino acid sequence: CASSSQGAYTDTQYF.

The chain carries TRBV6-5 and TRBJ1-6, with 9 positions matching TRBD1. Germline V gene data show CDR1 as MNHEY and CDR2 as SVGAGI. With 10 bases clipped from V and 7 bases from J, the junction kept 5 bases outside the gene matches. This CDR3 is built from 13 residues. Written as DNA, the CDR3 is TGTGCCACCTCACAGGGGGCAAATTCACCCCTCCACTTT. Its translation is CATSQGANSPLHF.

The chain is built from TRBV27 and TRBJ1-2, with 10 bases that match TRBD1. Germline lookup yields CDR1 MNHEY and CDR2 SMNVEV (reference sequence). The CDR3 length is 13 residues. Unmatched junction bases numbered 2, after V lost 6 bases and J lost 4 bases. The CDR3 here is CASRRQGAYGYTF. Here the CDR3 DNA reads TGTGCCAGCAGGCGACAGGGGGCCTATGGCTACACCTTC.

This clone occurred a few times. The chain uses TRBV6-5 and TRBJ1-1, with D possibly matching TRBD1 (5 bases). V gave up 1 base and J gave up 2 bases, with 11 bases separating them. The CDR3 totals 15 residues. Germline V gives CDR1 MNHEY, CDR2 SVGAGI. The CDR3 sequence is CASSYLTGANTEAFF. Here the CDR3 DNA reads TGTGCCAGCAGTTACTTAACAGGCGCTAACACTGAAGCTTTCTTT.